This is a list of T cell receptor beta chains from one sample in a study of identical twins. TCRdb called the 5' RACE reads again in MiXCR, with one record for every CDR3 protein. In the table there are about 920,000 distinct CDR3 sequences, about 12% of which are singletons. These same data were also listed under a study on yellow fever vaccine responses in identical twins.

The sequenced material came from PBMCs. The receptors come from a young woman in good health. Each CDR3 is given with its conserved first and last residue. D genes are given only for firm matches. Clone sizes are given selectively: once, few, many, or a class where the clone is expanded.

TRBV20-1	-	TRBJ2-7	-	CSAITDPYEQYF	TGCAGTGCTATTACTGACCCCTACGAGCAGTACTTC
TRBV21-1	-	TRBJ2-5	few	CASSKRTNQETQYF	TGTGCCAGCAGCAAGAGGACGAATCAAGAGACCCAGTACTTC
TRBV6-2/TRBV6-3	TRBD2	TRBJ2-1	few	CASSLNPGGANEQFF	TGTGCCAGCAGTTTAAACCCGGGGGGAGCTAATGAGCAGTTCTTC
TRBV5-4	-	TRBJ2-5	few	CASSLSLGKETQYF	TGTGCCAGCAGCTTGAGTCTGGGAAAAGAGACCCAGTACTTC
TRBV6-1	-	TRBJ2-2	few	CATNRVNTGELFF	TGTGCCACCAACAGGGTTAACACCGGGGAGCTGTTTTTT
TRBV10-3	TRBD1	TRBJ1-2	-	CAIKRTGGFEGYTF	TGTGCCATCAAGCGGACAGGGGGCTTCGAAGGCTACACCTTC
TRBV5-1	TRBD1	TRBJ2-3	-	CASSLQGAWDTQYF	TGCGCCAGCAGCTTACAGGGGGCCTGGGATACGCAGTATTTT
TRBV5-1	TRBD2	TRBJ2-1	-	CASGTSGREQFF	TGCGCCAGCGGAACTAGCGGGAGGGAGCAGTTCTTC
TRBV20-1	-	TRBJ1-1	few	CSARSEITGRSTEAFF	TGCAGTGCTAGATCCGAGATTACAGGGCGAAGCACTGAAGCTTTCTTT
TRBV28	-	TRBJ1-2	-	CASSLASGPRARYGYTF	TGTGCCAGCAGTTTAGCATCCGGGCCCCGGGCCCGCTATGGCTACACCTTC
TRBV12-3/TRBV12-4	TRBD2	TRBJ2-1	few	CASSLEGIAGGVKALIRAGNEQFF	TGTGCCAGCAGTTTAGAGGGCATAGCGGGAGGGGTAAAAGCCCTTATTCGGGCCGGGAATGAGCAGTTCTTC